This TCR beta chain was documented in a study of early T cells in non-severe SARS-CoV-2 infection. Attached unique molecular identifiers marked individual cDNA molecules. TCRdb reprocessed the 5' RACE reads via MiXCR and lists one record per CDR3 protein. Of tens of thousands of distinct CDR3 sequences in the sample, over 10% were seen once. The sequencing input was whole blood. This clonotype originated in an adult who was a healthcare worker with PCR-confirmed SARS-CoV-2 infection or an uninfected control (not recorded which).

CDR3 loop: CATSREGVAGVGEQFF. The CDR3 DNA sequence: TGTGCCACCAGCAGAGAGGGGGTAGCGGGAGTGGGTGAGCAGTTCTTC. This sequence joins TRBV15 and TRBJ2-1, with TRBD2 matching over 9 bases. CDR1 is LNHNV, CDR2 YYDKDF, per germline (reference sequence). The length of the CDR3 is 16 residues. The trim removed 0 bases at V and 9 bases at J, leaving 9 bases unmatched.